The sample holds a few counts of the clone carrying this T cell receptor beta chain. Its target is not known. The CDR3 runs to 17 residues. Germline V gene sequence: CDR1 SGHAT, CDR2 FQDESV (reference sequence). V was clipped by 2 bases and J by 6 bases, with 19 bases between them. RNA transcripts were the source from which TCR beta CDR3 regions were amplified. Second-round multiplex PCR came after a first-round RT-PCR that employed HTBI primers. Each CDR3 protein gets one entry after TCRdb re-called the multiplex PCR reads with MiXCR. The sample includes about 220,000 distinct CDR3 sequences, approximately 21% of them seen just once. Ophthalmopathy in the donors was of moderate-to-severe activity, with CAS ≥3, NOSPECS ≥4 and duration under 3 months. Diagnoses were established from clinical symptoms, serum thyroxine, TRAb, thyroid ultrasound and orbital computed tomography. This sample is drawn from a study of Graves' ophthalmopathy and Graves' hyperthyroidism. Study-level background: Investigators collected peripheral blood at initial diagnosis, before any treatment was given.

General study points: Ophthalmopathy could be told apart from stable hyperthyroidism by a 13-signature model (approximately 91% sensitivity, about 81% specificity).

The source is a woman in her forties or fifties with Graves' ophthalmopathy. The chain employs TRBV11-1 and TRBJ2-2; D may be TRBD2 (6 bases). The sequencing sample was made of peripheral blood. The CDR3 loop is CASSLPPRLAKPGELFF. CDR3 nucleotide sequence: TGTGCCAGCAGCTTACCGCCGCGGCTAGCGAAACCCGGGGAGCTGTTTTTT. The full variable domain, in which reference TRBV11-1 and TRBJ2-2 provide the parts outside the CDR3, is EAEVAQSPRYKITEKSQAVAFWCDPISGHATLYWYRQILGQGPELLVQFQDESVVDDSQLPKDRFSAERLKGVDSTLKIQPAELGDSAMYLCASSLPPRLAKPGELFFGEGSRLTVL.